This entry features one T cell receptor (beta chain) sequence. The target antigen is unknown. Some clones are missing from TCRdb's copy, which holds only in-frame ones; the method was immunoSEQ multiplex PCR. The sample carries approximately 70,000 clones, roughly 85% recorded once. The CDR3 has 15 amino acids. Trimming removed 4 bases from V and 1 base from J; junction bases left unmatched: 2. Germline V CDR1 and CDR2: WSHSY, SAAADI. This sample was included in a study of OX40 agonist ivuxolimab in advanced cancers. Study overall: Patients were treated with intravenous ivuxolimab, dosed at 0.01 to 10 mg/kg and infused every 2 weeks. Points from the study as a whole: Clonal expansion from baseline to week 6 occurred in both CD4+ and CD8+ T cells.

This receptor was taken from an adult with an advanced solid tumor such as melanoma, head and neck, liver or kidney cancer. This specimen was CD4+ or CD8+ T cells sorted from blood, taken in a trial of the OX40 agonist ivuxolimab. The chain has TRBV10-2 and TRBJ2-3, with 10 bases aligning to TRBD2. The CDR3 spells CASSVLAGGTDTQYF. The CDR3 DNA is TGCGCCAGCAGTGTTCTAGCGGGGGGCACAGATACGCAGTATTTT.